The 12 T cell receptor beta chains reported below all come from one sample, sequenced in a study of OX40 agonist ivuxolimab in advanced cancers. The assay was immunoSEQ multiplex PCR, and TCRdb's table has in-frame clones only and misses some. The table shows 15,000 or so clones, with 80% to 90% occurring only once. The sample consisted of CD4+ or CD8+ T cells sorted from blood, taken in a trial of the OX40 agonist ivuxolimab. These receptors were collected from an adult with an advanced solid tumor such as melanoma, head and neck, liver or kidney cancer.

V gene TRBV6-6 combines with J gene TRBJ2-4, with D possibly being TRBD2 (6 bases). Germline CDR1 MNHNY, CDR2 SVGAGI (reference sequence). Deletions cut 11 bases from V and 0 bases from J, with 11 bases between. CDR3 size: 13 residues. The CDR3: CASSGGAKNIQYF. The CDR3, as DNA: TGTGCCTCCTCCGGGGGAGCCAAAAACATTCAGTACTTC.

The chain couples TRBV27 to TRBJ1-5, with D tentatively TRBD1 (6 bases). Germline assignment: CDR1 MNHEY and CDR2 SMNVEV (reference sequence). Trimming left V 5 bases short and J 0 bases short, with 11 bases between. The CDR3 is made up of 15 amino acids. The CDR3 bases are TGTGCCAGCAGTCCAAGGGGGGGTAGCAATCAGCCCCAGCATTTT. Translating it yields CASSPRGGSNQPQHF.

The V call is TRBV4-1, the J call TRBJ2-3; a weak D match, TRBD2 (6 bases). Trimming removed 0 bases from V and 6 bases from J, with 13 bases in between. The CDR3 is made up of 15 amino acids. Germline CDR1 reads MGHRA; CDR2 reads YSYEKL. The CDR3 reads CASSQEELAADTQYF. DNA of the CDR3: TGCGCCAGCAGCCAAGAGGAACTAGCAGCCGATACGCAGTATTTT.

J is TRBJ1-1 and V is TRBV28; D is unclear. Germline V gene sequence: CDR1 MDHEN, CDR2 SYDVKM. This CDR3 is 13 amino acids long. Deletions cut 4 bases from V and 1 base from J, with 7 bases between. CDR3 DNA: TGTGCCAGCAGTTACTTTACGAACACTGAAGCTTTCTTT. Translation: CASSYFTNTEAFF.

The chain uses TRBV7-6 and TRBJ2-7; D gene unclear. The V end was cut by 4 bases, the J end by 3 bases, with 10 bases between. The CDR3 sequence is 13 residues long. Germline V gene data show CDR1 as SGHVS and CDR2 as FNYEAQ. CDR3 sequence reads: CASSYEVRYEQYF. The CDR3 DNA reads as TGTGCCAGCAGCTACGAGGTTCGCTACGAGCAGTACTTC.

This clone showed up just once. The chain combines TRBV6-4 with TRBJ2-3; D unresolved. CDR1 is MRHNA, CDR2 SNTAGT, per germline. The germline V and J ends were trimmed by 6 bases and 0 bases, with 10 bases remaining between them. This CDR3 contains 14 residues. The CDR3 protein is CASRALLSTDTQYF. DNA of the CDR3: TGTGCCAGCAGGGCGTTACTTAGCACAGATACGCAGTATTTT.

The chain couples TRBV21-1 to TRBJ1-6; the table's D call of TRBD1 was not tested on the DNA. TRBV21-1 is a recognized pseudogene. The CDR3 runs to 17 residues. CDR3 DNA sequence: TGTGCCAGCAGCAGCCACAGGGCCAGCTCCTATAATTCACCCCTCCACTTT. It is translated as CASSSHRASSYNSPLHF.

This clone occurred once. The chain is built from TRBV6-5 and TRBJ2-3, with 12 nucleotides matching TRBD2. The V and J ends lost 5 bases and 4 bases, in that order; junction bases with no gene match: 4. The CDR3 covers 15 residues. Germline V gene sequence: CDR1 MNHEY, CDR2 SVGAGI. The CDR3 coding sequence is TGTGCCAGCAGTCGGACTAGCGGGATGTCAGATACGCAGTATTTT. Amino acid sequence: CASSRTSGMSDTQYF.

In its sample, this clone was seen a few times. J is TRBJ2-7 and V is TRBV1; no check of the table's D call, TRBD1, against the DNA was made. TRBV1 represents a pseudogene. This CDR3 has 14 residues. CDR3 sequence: CTSSHTDRSYEQYF. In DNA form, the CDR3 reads TGCACCAGCAGCCACACGGACAGGTCCTACGAGCAGTACTTC.

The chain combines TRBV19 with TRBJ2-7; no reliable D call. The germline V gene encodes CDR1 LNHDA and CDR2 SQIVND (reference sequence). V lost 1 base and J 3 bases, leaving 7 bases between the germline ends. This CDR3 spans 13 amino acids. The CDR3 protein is CASSIVGNYEQYF. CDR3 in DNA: TGTGCCAGTAGTATAGTAGGCAACTACGAGCAGTACTTC.

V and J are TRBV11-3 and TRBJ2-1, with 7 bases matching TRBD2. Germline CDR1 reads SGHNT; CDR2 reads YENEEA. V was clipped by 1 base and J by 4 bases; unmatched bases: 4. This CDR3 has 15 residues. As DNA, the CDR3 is TGTGCCAGCAGCTTAGCGAGCGGGGTGTACAATGAGCAGTTCTTC. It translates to CASSLASGVYNEQFF. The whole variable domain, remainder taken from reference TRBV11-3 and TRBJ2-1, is EAGVVQSPRYKIIEKKQPVAFWCNPISGHNTLYWYLQNLGQGPELLIRYENEEAVDDSQLPKDRFSAERLKGVDSTLKIQPAELGDSAVYLCASSLASGVYNEQFFGPGTRLTVL.

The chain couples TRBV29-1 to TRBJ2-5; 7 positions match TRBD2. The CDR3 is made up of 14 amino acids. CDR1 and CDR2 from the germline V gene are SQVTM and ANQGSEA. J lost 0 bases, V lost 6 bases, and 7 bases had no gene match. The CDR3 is CSVRSGENQETQYF. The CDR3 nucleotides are TGCAGCGTCCGCAGCGGGGAGAACCAAGAGACCCAGTACTTC.